A selection of T cell receptor beta chains follows, all from one sample in a study of beta chain features in type 1 diabetes. Generated by immunoSEQ multiplex PCR, the TCRdb table keeps only in-frame clones and is missing some. The sample holds around 300,000 clones; roughly 9.6% are singletons and the top ten take around 0.015%. Source material: naive CD4+ T cells from blood. These receptor sequences come from a woman aged 25 to 39 in good health. Each CDR3 is given without its conserved first and last residue. Clone size is not always given. Where it is, it says once, few, many or a class for expanded clones.

TRBV5-1	NA	TRBJ2-7	ASSRTSGSSSARYEQY
TRBV28	NA	TRBJ2-4	ASSLLAGGIQAKNIQY
TRBV6-5	NA	TRBJ2-3	ASSHETGRTQY
TRBV10-3	few	TRBJ2-3	AISVRTSLDTDTQY
TRBV15	NA	TRBJ1-4	ATSRDRAEKLF
TRBV4-3	few	TRBJ1-1	ASSHGGGTEAF
TRBV5-1	NA	TRBJ2-1	ASSLGFLALSSYNEQF
TRBV4-2	NA	TRBJ2-3	ASSQGGTSHTDTQY
TRBV30	NA	TRBJ2-7	AWKPAGGPEY
TRBV10-3	NA	TRBJ2-5	AISVETSGETQY
TRBV29-1	few	TRBJ2-2	SVRGVLTRELF
TRBV14	few	TRBJ2-1	ASSRTSGSPSNEQF
TRBV18	NA	TRBJ2-1	ASSPPQVYNEQF
TRBV7-3	few	TRBJ2-7	ASSRTGTGAYEQY
TRBV30	NA	TRBJ2-2	AWRRTGITGELF
TRBV2	few	TRBJ1-5	ASKGQGLGQPQH
TRBV29-1	NA	TRBJ1-1	SAKGWDSEAF
TRBV5-4	few	TRBJ2-5	ASSPDSVRETQY
TRBV7-2	few	TRBJ1-2	ASSPTDSNYGYT